This T cell receptor (beta chain) was captured in a study of blood T cell repertoires in COVID-19. Overall study: COVID-19 samples, acute and convalescent, were from the United States, Italy and Spain.

Germline V gene data show CDR1 as LGHDT and CDR2 as YNNKEL (reference sequence). The CDR3 runs to 18 residues. Losses at the gene ends were 3 bases for V and 5 bases for J; bases not matched to a gene: 12. Generated by immunoSEQ multiplex PCR, the TCRdb table keeps only in-frame clones and is missing some. This table has about 480,000 clones, approximately 92% appearing once. This receptor was obtained from a man younger than 30 with COVID-19, enrolled during active disease. The V and J genes are TRBV3-1 (or the pseudogene TRBV3-2) and TRBJ2-3, with TRBD1 identical over 12 bases. Sequences were obtained from peripheral blood. The CDR3 sequence is CASSQTPGQGAFKDTQYF. For the CDR3, the DNA is TGTGCCAGCAGCCAGACTCCGGGACAGGGGGCATTTAAAGATACGCAGTATTTT.